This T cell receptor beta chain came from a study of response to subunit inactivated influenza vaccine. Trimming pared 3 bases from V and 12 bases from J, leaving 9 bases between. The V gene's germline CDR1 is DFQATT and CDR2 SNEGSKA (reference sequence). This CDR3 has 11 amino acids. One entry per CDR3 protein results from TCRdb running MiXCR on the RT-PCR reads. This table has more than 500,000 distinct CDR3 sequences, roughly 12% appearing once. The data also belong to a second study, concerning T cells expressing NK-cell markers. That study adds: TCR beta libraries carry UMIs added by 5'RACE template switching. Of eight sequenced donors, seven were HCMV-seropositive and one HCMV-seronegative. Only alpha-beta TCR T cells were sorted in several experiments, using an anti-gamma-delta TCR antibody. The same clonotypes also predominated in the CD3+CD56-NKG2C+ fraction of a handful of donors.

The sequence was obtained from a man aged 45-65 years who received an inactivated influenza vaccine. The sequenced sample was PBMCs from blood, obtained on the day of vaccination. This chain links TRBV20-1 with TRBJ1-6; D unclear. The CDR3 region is CSASPSEPLHF. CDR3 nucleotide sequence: TGCAGTGCTAGTCCCTCAGAACCCCTCCACTTT.